This T cell receptor beta chain was recovered during a study of T cells after yellow fever vaccination (dated by TCRdb to between 2018 and 2020). Describing the broader study: The SMART-Seq v4 Ultra Low Input RNA kit was used to prepare libraries from fractions with low cell numbers. Bulk TCR alpha and beta repertoires were sequenced longitudinally to track T-cell clones before and after primary and booster YFV17D yellow fever vaccination. Two healthy male donors made up the cohort, one aged 18 to 29 years and the other aged 30 to 40 years. Blood samples were taken at several timepoints before and after primary and secondary immunization, and bulk PBMC replicates and cell subsets were isolated. What the work shows at the level of the full study, not this receptor alone: Compared with the primary T-cell response, the secondary T-cell response was weaker but faster, peaking on day 5 rather than day 15. Computational filtering was required because FACS-sorted repertoires could contain abundant contaminating clonotypes from the bulk population. Because the study included only a couple of donors, the extent to which the findings can be generalized is limited. A small share of clonotypes occurred in both CD4 and CD8 compartments, likely arising from convergent recombination. After the booster, most of the clones that had expanded following primary vaccination were detected again (almost 98% of CD4 and around 88% of CD8), which suggests that memory was broadly maintained.

As to this clonotype: It lacks a known antigen. The input lacks base qualities; no much larger clone sits a single base away.

CDR1 and CDR2 were assigned from the germline V gene as SGHRS and YFSETQ. V was cut back by 0 bases and J by 6 bases, leaving a gap of 12 bases between them. Taken from cysteine to phenylalanine, the CDR3 has 14 residues. The retained sequence is limited to the CDR3, 42 bases, with the frame set at the first base. The sample's treatment or condition label, decoded: live attenuated yellow fever vaccine strain. At every blood-draw timepoint, two biological replicates of bulk PBMCs were collected. PBMCs were isolated from peripheral blood using a standard Ficoll-Paque protocol. TriZol was used to extract RNA from bulk PBMCs, CD4 and CD8 fractions, and dextramer-positive and dextramer-negative fractions. TCR cDNA was synthesized by 5'RACE template switching, through which a universal primer site and unique molecular identifiers were introduced. Priming of cDNA synthesis was performed from both the TCR alpha and TCR beta constant segments. Libraries were amplified in two PCR steps, with sample barcodes and sequencing adapters added in the second step. Sequencing of libraries was done on Illumina HiSeq 2500 (2x100 bp) or NovaSeq (2x150 bp). Per the original workflow: Demultiplexing of reads and collapsing into UMI consensus sequences were performed with MIGEC, and V(D)J alignment was carried out with MiXCR. Using edgeR on replicate PBMC samples, clonotypes were called vaccine-responding if FDR was below 0.01 and the log2 fold change was above 5 up to day 15. Bulk clonotypes were assigned CD4 or CD8 identity according to which sequenced CD4 or CD8 repertoire held them at higher abundance. TCRdb reprocessed the public reads (quality trimming at Q25 with fastp, clone calling with MiXCR) and kept in-frame beta chains. A single entry per CDR3 protein holds the most common genes and DNA from its merged rows. TCRdb's processing, not the authors' own work, is the source of the V and J calls. This sample holds 400,000 to 650,000 distinct CDR3 sequences; 21% were observed only once. Approximately 15% of the sample is in the top ten clones.

The receptor was isolated from a young man who received the YFV17D yellow fever vaccine. Recombination linked TRBV5-1 to TRBJ1-2; the D gene remains uncertain. The sequencing used PBMCs, collected 21 days after the first yellow fever vaccination. The nucleotide sequence is TGCGCCAGCAGCTTGGCCGGAGGGATCGATGGCTACACCTTC. Its protein product is CASSLAGGIDGYTF.